This is a list of T cell receptor beta chains from one sample in a study of shared clonotypes between healthy human individuals. Assay: immunoSEQ multiplex PCR; the TCRdb copy retains only in-frame clones and omits some. This sample has approximately 1.5 million clones, with approximately 98% found just once. Sequencing input: naive CD4+ T cells sorted from blood. All receptors come from a man aged 25 to 45 in good health. Both conserved end residues are part of each CDR3. A D gene is named only where the DNA matches it firmly. Size values are once, few and many counts, or a class for expanded clones, and some rows have none.

J	D	V	size	CDR3	DNA
TRBJ1-1	.	TRBV2	.	CASRRGANTEAFF	TGTGCCAGCAGGCGGGGAGCGAACACTGAAGCTTTCTTT
TRBJ1-1	.	TRBV21-1	.	CASSKRGREGLGNTEAFF	TGTGCCAGCAGCAAAAGGGGGAGGGAGGGCCTTGGGAACACTGAAGCTTTCTTT
TRBJ2-7	TRBD1	TRBV19	.	CASAHRGPTRYEQYF	TGTGCCAGTGCCCACAGGGGGCCCACAAGGTACGAGCAGTACTTC
TRBJ2-7	.	TRBV4-3	.	CASSQDLGVSYEQYF	TGCGCCAGCAGCCAAGATCTAGGCGTTTCCTACGAGCAGTACTTC
TRBJ2-1	.	TRBV16	.	CASSQQLADYNEQFF	TGTGCCAGCAGCCAACAACTAGCAGATTACAATGAGCAGTTCTTC
TRBJ2-2	TRBD2	TRBV9	.	CASSSAPSGRAFTGELFF	TGTGCCAGCAGCTCTGCCCCGAGCGGGAGGGCTTTCACCGGGGAGCTGTTTTTT
TRBJ1-3	.	TRBV6-5	once	CASMRGLSGNTIYF	TGTGCCAGCATGCGGGGGCTGAGTGGAAACACCATATATTTT
TRBJ2-1	.	TRBV9	once	CASSVVGGSSYNEQFF	TGTGCCAGCAGCGTAGTGGGCGGAAGCTCCTACAATGAGCAGTTCTTC
TRBJ2-3	.	TRBV28	.	CASSGTPSTDTQYF	TGTGCCAGCAGCGGGACACCAAGCACAGATACGCAGTATTTT
TRBJ1-2	TRBD1	TRBV7-2	.	CASSLGQGRHGYTF	TGTGCCAGCAGCTTGGGACAGGGCAGACACGGCTACACCTTC
TRBJ2-3	.	TRBV19	.	CASSRAVSTDTQYF	TGTGCCAGTAGCCGGGCCGTTAGCACAGATACGCAGTATTTT
TRBJ2-2	.	TRBV9	.	CASSVERTGKYTGELFF	TGTGCCAGCAGCGTAGAGAGGACTGGGAAATACACCGGGGAGCTGTTTTTT
TRBJ2-7	TRBD2	TRBV4-3	.	CASSQRLAGPYEQYF	TGCGCCAGCAGCCAACGGCTAGCGGGACCCTACGAGCAGTACTTC
TRBJ1-3	TRBD1	TRBV9	.	CASSQGDYSGNTIYF	TGTGCCAGCAGCCAGGGGGATTACTCTGGAAACACCATATATTTT
TRBJ1-2	TRBD1	TRBV30	.	CAWGSQGLANYGYTF	TGTGCCTGGGGATCACAGGGGTTGGCAAACTATGGCTACACCTTC
TRBJ2-2	.	TRBV11-2	.	CASKSGELFF	TGTGCCAGCAAGTCCGGGGAGCTGTTTTTT
TRBJ2-7	.	TRBV18	.	CASSPPNAGQNF	TGTGCCAGCTCACCACCGAACGCAGGACAAAACTTC
TRBJ1-3	.	TRBV11-2	.	CASSLSQDTIYF	TGTGCCAGCAGCTTAAGTCAGGACACCATATATTTT
TRBJ2-1	.	TRBV5-1	.	CASSKVENNEQFF	TGCGCCAGCAGTAAAGTAGAGAACAATGAGCAGTTCTTC
TRBJ2-7	TRBD1	TRBV11-2	.	CASSLDLLETGVWWF	TGTGCCAGCAGCTTAGATCTCCTCGAAACAGGGGTGTGGTGGTTC
TRBJ2-3	.	TRBV5-1	.	CASSPRLAERRDTQYF	TGCGCCAGCAGCCCCAGGCTAGCAGAACGTCGAGATACGCAGTATTTT
TRBJ2-7	.	TRBV5-1	once	CASSPEGLTRQYF	TGCGCCAGCAGCCCGGAGGGACTTACAAGGCAGTACTTC
TRBJ1-2	TRBD1	TRBV23-1	.	CASSQSETGPPGYGYTF	TGCGCCAGCAGTCAATCGGAGACAGGGCCTCCTGGCTATGGCTACACCTTC
TRBJ1-1	TRBD1	TRBV2	.	CASRGQGARDTEAFF	TGTGCCAGCCGGGGACAGGGGGCGCGGGACACTGAAGCTTTCTTT
TRBJ2-2	.	TRBV5-1	.	CASSLYGQNTGELFF	TGCGCCAGCAGCTTGTACGGGCAGAACACCGGGGAGCTGTTTTTT
TRBJ2-1	.	TRBV7-2	.	CASSSYRAYNEQFF	TGTGCCAGCAGCTCCTACAGAGCTTACAATGAGCAGTTCTTC
TRBJ2-7	TRBD1	TRBV27	.	CASSLTWDRSEQYF	TGTGCCAGCAGTTTGACCTGGGACAGGAGTGAGCAGTACTTC
TRBJ2-7	TRBD2	TRBV27	.	CASSFLGLAGETPYEQYF	TGTGCCAGCAGTTTCCTGGGACTAGCGGGTGAGACCCCCTACGAGCAGTACTTC
TRBJ2-5	TRBD2	TRBV5-1	.	CASSLAVGGSTPETQYF	TGCGCCAGCAGCTTGGCGGTCGGCGGGAGCACCCCAGAGACCCAGTACTTC
TRBJ1-5	.	TRBV5-1	.	CASSPTSGGNQPQHF	TGCGCCAGCAGCCCTACCTCAGGGGGCAATCAGCCCCAGCATTTT
TRBJ2-6	.	TRBV27	once	CASSPWVANVLTF	TGTGCCAGCAGTCCATGGGTGGCCAACGTCCTGACTTTC
TRBJ2-7	TRBD2	TRBV5-1	.	CASSLFLAGGVYEQYF	TGCGCCAGCAGTCTCTTCCTAGCGGGAGGGGTCTACGAGCAGTACTTC
TRBJ2-7	TRBD1	TRBV28	.	CASSSGQATYEQYF	TGTGCCAGCAGTTCGGGACAGGCAACCTACGAGCAGTACTTC
TRBJ2-1	.	TRBV5-1	.	CASSLSGDEQFF	TGCGCCAGCAGCTTATCTGGGGATGAGCAGTTCTTC
TRBJ2-1	TRBD2	TRBV28	.	CASSPYSGRAGEQFF	TGTGCCAGCAGTCCTTATAGCGGGAGGGCCGGTGAGCAGTTCTTC
TRBJ1-5	.	TRBV5-5	.	CASSREGNQPQHF	TGTGCCAGCAGCAGGGAAGGCAATCAGCCCCAGCATTTT
TRBJ2-5	.	TRBV28	.	CASSFSGVGETQYF	TGTGCCAGCAGTTTCTCGGGGGTTGGGGAGACCCAGTACTTC
TRBJ2-5	.	TRBV18	.	CASSPRTAQETQYF	TGTGCCAGCTCACCACGGACAGCCCAAGAGACCCAGTACTTC
TRBJ1-5	.	TRBV6-1	.	CASRGQPNQPQHF	TGTGCCAGCAGAGGACAGCCTAATCAGCCCCAGCATTTT
TRBJ2-1	TRBD2	TRBV18	.	CASSPLGLAGVDEQFF	TGTGCCAGCTCACCTCTGGGACTAGCGGGAGTTGATGAGCAGTTCTTC
TRBJ2-5	.	TRBV27	.	CASSLAWRAETQYF	TGTGCCAGCAGTTTGGCATGGAGGGCGGAGACCCAGTACTTC